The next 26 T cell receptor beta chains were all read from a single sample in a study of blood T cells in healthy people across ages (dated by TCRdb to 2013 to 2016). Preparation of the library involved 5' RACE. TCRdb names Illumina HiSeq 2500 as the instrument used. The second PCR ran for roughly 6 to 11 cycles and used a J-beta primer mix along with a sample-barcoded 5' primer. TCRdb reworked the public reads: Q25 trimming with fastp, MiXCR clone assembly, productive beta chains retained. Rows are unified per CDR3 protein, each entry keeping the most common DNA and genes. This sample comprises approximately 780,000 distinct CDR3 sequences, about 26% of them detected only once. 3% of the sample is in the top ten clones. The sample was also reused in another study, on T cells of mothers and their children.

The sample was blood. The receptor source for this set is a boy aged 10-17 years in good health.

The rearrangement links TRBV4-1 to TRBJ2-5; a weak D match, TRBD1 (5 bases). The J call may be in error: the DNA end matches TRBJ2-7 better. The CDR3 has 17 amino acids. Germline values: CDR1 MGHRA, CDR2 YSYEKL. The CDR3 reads CASSQEAIGANVYEQYF. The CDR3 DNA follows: TGCGCCAGCAGCCAAGAGGCAATTGGGGCTAACGTCTACGAGCAGTACTTC.

The CDR3 DNA is TGTGCCAGCAGGAGCCGGGACAGGTCCCATAGCAATCAGCCCCAGCATTTT. Translation gives CASRSRDRSHSNQPQHF. The chain carries TRBV28 and TRBJ1-5; 8 bases fit TRBD1. The germline gives CDR1 MDHEN, CDR2 SYDVKM. The CDR3 runs to 17 residues. V lost 6 bases to trimming and J lost 0 bases; unmatched junction nucleotides: 10.

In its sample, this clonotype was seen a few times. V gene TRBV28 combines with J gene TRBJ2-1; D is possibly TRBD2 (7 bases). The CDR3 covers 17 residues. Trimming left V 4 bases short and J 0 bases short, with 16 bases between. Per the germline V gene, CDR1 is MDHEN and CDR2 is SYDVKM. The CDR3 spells CASSCPLRGPSYNEQFF. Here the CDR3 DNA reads TGTGCCAGCAGTTGTCCCTTGCGGGGGCCCTCCTACAATGAGCAGTTCTTC.

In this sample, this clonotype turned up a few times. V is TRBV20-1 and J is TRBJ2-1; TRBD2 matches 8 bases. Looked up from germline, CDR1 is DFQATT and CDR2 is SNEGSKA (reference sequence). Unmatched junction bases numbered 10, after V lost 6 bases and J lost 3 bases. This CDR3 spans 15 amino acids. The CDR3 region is CSARRAGVIYNEQFF. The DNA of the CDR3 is TGCAGTGCCAGGCGAGCGGGGGTGATCTACAATGAGCAGTTCTTC.

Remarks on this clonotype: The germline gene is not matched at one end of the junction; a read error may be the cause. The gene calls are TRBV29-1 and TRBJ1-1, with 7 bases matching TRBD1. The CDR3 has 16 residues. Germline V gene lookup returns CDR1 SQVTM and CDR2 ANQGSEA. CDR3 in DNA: TGCAGCGTGGGCTCACAGGGGTCGGGTTTGGGCACTGAAGTTTTCTTT. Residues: CSVGSQGSGLGTEVFF. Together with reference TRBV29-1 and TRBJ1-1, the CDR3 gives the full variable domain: SAVISQKPSRDICQRGTSLTIQCQVDSQVTMMFWYRQQPGQSLTLIATANQGSEATYESGFVIDKFPISRPNLTFSTLTVSNMSPEDSSIYLCSVGSQGSGLGTEVFFGQGTRLTVV.

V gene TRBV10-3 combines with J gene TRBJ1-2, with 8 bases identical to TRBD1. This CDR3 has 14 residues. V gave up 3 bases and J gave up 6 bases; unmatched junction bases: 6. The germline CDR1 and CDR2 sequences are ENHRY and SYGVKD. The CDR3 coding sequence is TGTGCCATCAGTGACCCGGACAGGGCCCATGGCTACACCTTC. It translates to CAISDPDRAHGYTF.

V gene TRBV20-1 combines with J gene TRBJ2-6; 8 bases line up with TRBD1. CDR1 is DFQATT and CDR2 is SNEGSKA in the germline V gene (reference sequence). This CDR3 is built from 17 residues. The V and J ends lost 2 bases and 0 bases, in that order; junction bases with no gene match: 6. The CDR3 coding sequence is TGCAGTGCTAGAATAGGGACAGGCCCCTCTGGGGCCAACGTCCTGACTTTC. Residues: CSARIGTGPSGANVLTF.

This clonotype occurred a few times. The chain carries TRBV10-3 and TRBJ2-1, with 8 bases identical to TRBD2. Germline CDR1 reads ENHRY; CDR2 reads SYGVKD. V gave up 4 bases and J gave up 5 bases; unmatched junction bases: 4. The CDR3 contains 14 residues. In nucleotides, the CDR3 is TGTGCCATCAGTGGTAGCGGGGAGAACAATGAGCAGTTCTTC. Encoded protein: CAISGSGENNEQFF.

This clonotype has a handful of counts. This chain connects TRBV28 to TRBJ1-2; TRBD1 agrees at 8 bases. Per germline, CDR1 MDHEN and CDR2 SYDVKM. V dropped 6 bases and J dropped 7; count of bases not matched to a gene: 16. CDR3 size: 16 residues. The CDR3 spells CASRIQQGGDYGGYTF. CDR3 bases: TGTGCCAGCAGGATACAACAGGGGGGGGACTATGGTGGCTACACCTTC.

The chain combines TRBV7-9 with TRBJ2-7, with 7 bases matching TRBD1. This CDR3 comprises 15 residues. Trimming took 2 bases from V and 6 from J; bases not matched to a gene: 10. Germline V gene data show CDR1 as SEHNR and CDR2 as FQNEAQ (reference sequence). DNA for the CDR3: TGTGCCAGCAGCTTACTTTCGGGACAGTGGTCCGAGCAGTACTTC. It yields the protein CASSLLSGQWSEQYF. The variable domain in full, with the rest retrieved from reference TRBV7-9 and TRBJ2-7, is DTGVSQNPRHKITKRGQNVTFRCDPISEHNRLYWYRQTLGQGPEFLTYFQNEAQLEKSRLLSDRFSAERPKGSFSTLEIQRTEQGDSAMYLCASSLLSGQWSEQYFGPGTRLTVT.

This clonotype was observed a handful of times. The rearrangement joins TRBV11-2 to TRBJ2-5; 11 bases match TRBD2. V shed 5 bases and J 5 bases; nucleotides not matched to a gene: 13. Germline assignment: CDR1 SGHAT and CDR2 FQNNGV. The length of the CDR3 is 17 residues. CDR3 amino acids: CASSIALLAGGLETQYF. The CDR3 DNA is TGTGCCAGCAGCATAGCTTTGCTAGCGGGGGGCCTGGAGACCCAGTACTTC.

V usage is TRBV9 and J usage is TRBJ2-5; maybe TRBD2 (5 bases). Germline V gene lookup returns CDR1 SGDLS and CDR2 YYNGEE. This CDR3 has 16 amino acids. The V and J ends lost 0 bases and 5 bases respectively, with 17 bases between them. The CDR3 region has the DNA TGTGCCAGCAGCGTAGGGGCGGGCGGAGGATTGGAGACCCAGTACTTC. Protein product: CASSVGAGGGLETQYF.

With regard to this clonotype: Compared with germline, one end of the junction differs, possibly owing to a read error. CDR3 amino acids: CATSDWGGRSTDTQCF. The DNA of the CDR3 is TGTGCCACCAGTGACTGGGGGGGGAGAAGCACAGATACGCAGTGTTTT. The chain couples TRBV24-1 to TRBJ2-3; 7 bases agree with TRBD2. This CDR3 region has 16 residues. CDR1 KGHDR and CDR2 SFDVKD come from the germline V gene.

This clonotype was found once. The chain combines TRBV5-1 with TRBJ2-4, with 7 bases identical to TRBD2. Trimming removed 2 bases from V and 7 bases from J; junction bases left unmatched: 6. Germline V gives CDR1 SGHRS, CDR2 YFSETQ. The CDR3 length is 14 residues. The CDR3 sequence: CASSFRGDSNIQYF. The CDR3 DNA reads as TGCGCCAGCAGCTTCCGGGGGGACTCTAACATTCAGTACTTC. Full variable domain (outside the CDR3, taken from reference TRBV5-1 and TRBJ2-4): KAGVTQTPRYLIKTRGQQVTLSCSPISGHRSVSWYQQTPGQGLQFLFEYFSETQRNKGNFPGRFSGRQFSNSRSEMNVSTLELGDSALYLCASSFRGDSNIQYFGAGTRLSVL.

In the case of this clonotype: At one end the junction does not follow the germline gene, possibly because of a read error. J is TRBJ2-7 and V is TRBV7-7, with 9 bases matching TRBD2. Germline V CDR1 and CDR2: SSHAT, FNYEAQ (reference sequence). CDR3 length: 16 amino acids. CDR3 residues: CASSPGGGLAPSEQYF. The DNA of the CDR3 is TGTGCTAGCAGCCCAGGGGGAGGACTAGCGCCTTCCGAGCAGTACTTC.

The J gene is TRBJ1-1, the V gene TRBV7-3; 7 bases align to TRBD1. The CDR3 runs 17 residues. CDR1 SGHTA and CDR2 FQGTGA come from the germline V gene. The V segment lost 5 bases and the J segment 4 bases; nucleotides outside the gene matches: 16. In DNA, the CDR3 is TGTGCCAGCAGCCGACAGGGTATGGCGAGGGAGGTCACTGAAGCTTTCTTT. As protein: CASSRQGMAREVTEAFF.

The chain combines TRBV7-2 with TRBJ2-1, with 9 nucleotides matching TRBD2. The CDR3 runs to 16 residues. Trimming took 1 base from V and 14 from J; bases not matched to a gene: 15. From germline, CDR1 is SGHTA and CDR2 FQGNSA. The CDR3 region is CASSLVGRGGDSGEFF. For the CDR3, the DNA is TGTGCCAGCAGCTTAGTGGGGCGGGGGGGCGATTCGGGTGAGTTCTTC.

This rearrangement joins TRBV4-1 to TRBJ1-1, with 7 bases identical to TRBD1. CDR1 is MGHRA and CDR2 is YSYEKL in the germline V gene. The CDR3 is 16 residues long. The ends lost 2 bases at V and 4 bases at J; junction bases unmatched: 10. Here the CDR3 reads CASSQPQGRWATEAFF. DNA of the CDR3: TGCGCCAGCAGCCAACCACAGGGGAGGTGGGCCACTGAAGCTTTCTTT.

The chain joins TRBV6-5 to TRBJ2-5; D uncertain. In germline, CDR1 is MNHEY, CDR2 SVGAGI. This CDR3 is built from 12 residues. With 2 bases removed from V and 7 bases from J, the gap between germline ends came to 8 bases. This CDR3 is CASSYNKGTQYF. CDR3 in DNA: TGTGCCAGCAGTTACAATAAGGGGACCCAGTACTTC.

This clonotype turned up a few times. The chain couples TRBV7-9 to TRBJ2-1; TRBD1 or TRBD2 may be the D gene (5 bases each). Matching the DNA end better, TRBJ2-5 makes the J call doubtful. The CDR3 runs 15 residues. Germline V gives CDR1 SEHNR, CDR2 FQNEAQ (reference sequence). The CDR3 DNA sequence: TGTGCCAGCTCGGGGAGAAGGGGAAAGGGGGAGACCCAGTACTTC. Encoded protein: CASSGRRGKGETQYF.

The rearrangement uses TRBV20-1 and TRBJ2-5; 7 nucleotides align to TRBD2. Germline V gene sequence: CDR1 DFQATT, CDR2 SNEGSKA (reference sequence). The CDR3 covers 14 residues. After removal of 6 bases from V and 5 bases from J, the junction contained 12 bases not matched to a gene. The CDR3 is CSAEKSAGVETQYF. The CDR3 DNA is TGCAGTGCCGAGAAGAGTGCGGGAGTGGAGACCCAGTACTTC.

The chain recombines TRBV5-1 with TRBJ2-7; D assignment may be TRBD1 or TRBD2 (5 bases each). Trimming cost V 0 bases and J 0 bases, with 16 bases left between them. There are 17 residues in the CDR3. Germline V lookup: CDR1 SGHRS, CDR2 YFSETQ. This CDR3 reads CASSLAPGRLSSYEQYF. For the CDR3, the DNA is TGCGCCAGCAGCTTGGCACCGGGACGGCTGAGCTCCTACGAGCAGTACTTC. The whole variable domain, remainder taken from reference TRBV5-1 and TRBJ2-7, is KAGVTQTPRYLIKTRGQQVTLSCSPISGHRSVSWYQQTPGQGLQFLFEYFSETQRNKGNFPGRFSGRQFSNSRSEMNVSTLELGDSALYLCASSLAPGRLSSYEQYFGPGTRLTVT.

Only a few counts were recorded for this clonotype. The CDR3 reads CASSTRGGGYEQYF. As DNA, the CDR3 is TGTGCCAGCAGCACGCGGGGGGGCGGCTACGAGCAGTACTTC. The chain couples TRBV7-9 to TRBJ2-5, with 9 bases identical to TRBD2. The J call may be in error: the DNA end matches TRBJ2-7 better. This CDR3 has 14 amino acids. The germline V gene encodes CDR1 SEHNR and CDR2 FQNEAQ (reference sequence).

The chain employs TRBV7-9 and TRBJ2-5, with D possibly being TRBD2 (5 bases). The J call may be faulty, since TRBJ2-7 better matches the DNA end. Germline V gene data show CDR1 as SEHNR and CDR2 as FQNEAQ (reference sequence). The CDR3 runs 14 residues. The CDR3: CASSFEGSSYEQYF. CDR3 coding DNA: TGTGCCAGCAGCTTTGAGGGTAGCTCCTACGAGCAGTACTTC.

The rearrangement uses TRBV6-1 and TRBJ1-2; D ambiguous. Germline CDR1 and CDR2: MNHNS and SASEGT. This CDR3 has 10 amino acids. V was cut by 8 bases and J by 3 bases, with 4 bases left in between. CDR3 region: CASLDYGYTF. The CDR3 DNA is TGTGCCAGCCTGGACTATGGCTACACCTTC.

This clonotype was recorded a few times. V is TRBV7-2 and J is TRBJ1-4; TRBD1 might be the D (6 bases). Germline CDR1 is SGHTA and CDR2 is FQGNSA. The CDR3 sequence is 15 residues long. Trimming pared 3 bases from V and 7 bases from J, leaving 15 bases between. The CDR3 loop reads CASSFGGLYSEKLFF. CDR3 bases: TGTGCCAGCAGCTTTGGGGGGCTGTATAGTGAAAAACTGTTTTTT.